The 6 T cell receptor beta chains listed next were all sequenced from one sample in a study of T cells in Graves' hyperthyroidism and ophthalmopathy. The investigators amplified TCR beta CDR3 regions from RNA transcripts. First-round RT-PCR with HTBI primers amplified the TCR CDR3 region. TCRdb reprocessed the multiplex PCR reads with MiXCR, giving one entry per CDR3 protein. In the table there are about 560,000 distinct CDR3 sequences, around 17% of which are singletons. Input material: blood. These receptors were taken from a woman aged 18-30 years with Graves' hyperthyroidism.

This clonotype has a count of ten or more. The V gene is TRBV7-8, the J gene TRBJ2-5, with D possibly TRBD1 on 6 matching bases. The length of the CDR3 is 16 residues. V was pared by 1 base and J by 5 bases, with 17 bases between. The germline V gene encodes CDR1 SGHVS and CDR2 FQNEAQ. The CDR3 bases are TGTGCCAGCAGCTTAGACGCGGCCGGTAGGGGGGAGACCCAGTACTTC. Translated: CASSLDAAGRGETQYF.

This clonotype was detected only a few times. The rearrangement links TRBV7-9 to TRBJ2-5, with 7 bases identical to TRBD2. The length of the CDR3 is 16 residues. Per the germline V gene, CDR1 is SEHNR and CDR2 is FQNEAQ (reference sequence). With V trimmed by 6 bases and J by 5 bases, 15 bases remained unmatched. In DNA, the CDR3 is TGTGCCAGCAGTTTTACCGTGACTAGCAAGATTGAGACCCAGTACTTC. The encoded protein is CASSFTVTSKIETQYF. The full variable domain, rest sourced from reference TRBV7-9 and TRBJ2-5, is DTGVSQNPRHKITKRGQNVTFRCDPISEHNRLYWYRQTLGQGPEFLTYFQNEAQLEKSRLLSDRFSAERPKGSFSTLEIQRTEQGDSAMYLCASSFTVTSKIETQYFGPGTRLLVL.

This clonotype was seen just once. This could be a read error, since a much larger clone is one nucleotide away. The chain carries TRBV6-5 and TRBJ2-1, with D possibly matching TRBD2 (6 bases). Trimming pared 2 bases from V and 10 bases from J, leaving 24 bases between. The CDR3 extends over 17 amino acids. The germline V gene encodes CDR1 MNHEY and CDR2 SVGAGI. The CDR3 sequence is CASSYGDAGSLWSEQFF. Written as DNA, the CDR3 is TGTGCCAGCAGTTACGGGGACGCGGGGTCCCTTTGGAGCGAGCAGTTCTTC.

This clonotype showed up many times. CDR3 sequence (DNA): TGTGCCAGCACACGACAGGGTGAGGGCTACACCTTC. Protein product: CASTRQGEGYTF. The chain joins TRBV7-2 to TRBJ1-2; TRBD1 matches 7 bases. The length of the CDR3 is 12 residues. V lost 7 bases, J lost 8 bases, and 7 bases stayed unmatched. CDR1 SGHTA and CDR2 FQGNSA come from the germline V gene.

This clonotype was observed a few times. The V call is TRBV5-1, the J call TRBJ2-7; 9 nucleotides align to TRBD2. This CDR3 is built from 15 residues. Germline V gives CDR1 SGHRS, CDR2 YFSETQ. J gave up 6 bases and V 5 bases, and 12 bases lay outside the gene matches. The CDR3 loop is CASRPDAGGPPEQYF. In nucleotides, the CDR3 is TGCGCCAGCAGGCCCGACGCGGGAGGGCCCCCCGAGCAGTACTTC.

This clonotype occurred many times. The rearrangement uses TRBV20-1 and TRBJ2-3; 11 bases line up with TRBD2. Germline V gives CDR1 DFQATT, CDR2 SNEGSKA (reference sequence). Trimming cost V 3 bases and J 4 bases; bases outside gene matches: 6. CDR3 length: 15 residues. CDR3 bases: TGCAGTGCTAGTACACTAGCGGGAGTCCCAGATACGCAGTATTTT. Its translation: CSASTLAGVPDTQYF.